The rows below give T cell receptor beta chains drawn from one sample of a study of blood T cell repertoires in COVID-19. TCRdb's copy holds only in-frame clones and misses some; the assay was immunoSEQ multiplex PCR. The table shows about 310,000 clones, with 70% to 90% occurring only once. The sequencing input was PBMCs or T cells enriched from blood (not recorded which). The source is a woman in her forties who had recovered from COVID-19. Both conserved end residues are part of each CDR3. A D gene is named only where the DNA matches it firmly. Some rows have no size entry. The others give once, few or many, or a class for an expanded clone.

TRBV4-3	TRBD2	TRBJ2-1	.	CASSQGLAGAYNEQFF	TGCGCCAGCAGCCAAGGATTAGCGGGAGCGTACAATGAGCAGTTCTTC
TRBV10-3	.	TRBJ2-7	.	CAISGSYEQYF	TGTGCCATCAGTGGTAGCTACGAGCAGTACTTC
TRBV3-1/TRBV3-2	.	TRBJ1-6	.	CASSPWGLSNSPLHF	TGTGCCAGCAGCCCTTGGGGACTGTCTAATTCACCCCTCCACTTT
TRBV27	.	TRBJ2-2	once	CASTPTGSYTGELFF	TGTGCCAGCACTCCGACAGGTTCTTACACCGGGGAGCTGTTTTTT
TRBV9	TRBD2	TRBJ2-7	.	CASSVGLAGGLPTEQYF	TGTGCCAGCAGCGTAGGACTAGCGGGAGGCCTACCCACCGAGCAGTACTTC
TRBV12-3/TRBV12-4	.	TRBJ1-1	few	CASSLGQLTEAFF	TGTGCCAGCAGTTTAGGACAGCTTACTGAAGCTTTCTTT
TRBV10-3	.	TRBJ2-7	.	CAISETRAYEQYF	TGTGCCATCAGTGAGACTAGGGCCTACGAGCAGTACTTC
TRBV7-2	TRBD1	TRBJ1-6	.	CASSPRPAGQGNSPLHF	TGTGCCAGCAGCCCGAGACCAGCCGGACAGGGGAATTCACCCCTCCACTTT
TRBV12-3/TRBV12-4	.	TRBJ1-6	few	CASRRGGDSPLHF	TGTGCCAGCCGTCGGGGGGGGGATTCACCCCTCCACTTT
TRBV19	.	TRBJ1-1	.	CIQWGGPDTEAFF	TGTATTCAATGGGGGGGTCCCGACACTGAAGCTTTCTTT
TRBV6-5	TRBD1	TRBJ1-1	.	CASRPGQGRSEAFF	TGTGCCAGCAGGCCCGGACAGGGGAGATCTGAAGCTTTCTTT
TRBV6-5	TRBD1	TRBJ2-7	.	CATQGVSYEQYF	TGTGCCACCCAGGGGGTTTCCTACGAGCAGTACTTC
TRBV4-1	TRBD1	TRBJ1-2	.	CASSQGQGEGNYGYTF	TGCGCCAGCAGCCAGGGACAGGGGGAAGGAAACTATGGCTACACCTTC
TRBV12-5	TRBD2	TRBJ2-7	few	CASGIAGGLTYEQYF	TGTGCTAGTGGTATAGCGGGAGGGCTAACCTACGAGCAGTACTTC
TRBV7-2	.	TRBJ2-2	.	CASSLNSVGVTGELFF	TGTGCCAGCAGCCTTAATTCGGTAGGGGTGACCGGGGAGCTGTTTTTT
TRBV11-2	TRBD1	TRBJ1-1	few	CASSLDRGSEAFF	TGTGCCAGCAGCCTGGACAGGGGAAGTGAAGCTTTCTTT
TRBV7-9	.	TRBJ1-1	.	CASRAGLNTEAFF	TGTGCCAGCAGGGCGGGGCTGAACACTGAAGCTTTCTTT